The 10 T cell receptor beta chains below all came from one sample that was sequenced in a study of T cells in women clearing cervical HPV infection. Assay used: immunoSEQ multiplex PCR; TCRdb lists only in-frame clones, some missing. The table for this sample gives just under 35,000 clones. Specimen: blood buffy coat. The receptors come from a woman aged 18 to 75 with a cervical HPV16 infection that either progressed to CIN3+ or cleared (not recorded which).

Concerning this clone itself: The sequenced fragment ends 3 residues before the CDR3 boundary, so the rest is inferred from the germline J gene. This sequence joins TRBV19 and TRBJ2-1; D remains ambiguous. The CDR3 length is 13 residues. CDR1 and CDR2 from the germline V gene are LNHDA and SQIVND (reference sequence). The V end lost 4 bases, the J end lost 4 bases, and 8 bases lay between the germline ends. The CDR3 bases that were read are TGTGCCAGTAGTAAGTCCAGATACAATGAG. This encodes CASSKSRYNE. From start to end, the CDR3 is CASSKSRYNEQFF.

Details on this clone: The read ends 3 residues early relative to the CDR3; the germline J gene fills the gap. This chain connects TRBV5-1 to TRBJ2-7, with 7 bases that match TRBD1. With 4 bases clipped from V and 3 bases from J, the junction kept 10 bases outside the gene matches. The CDR3 is made up of 15 amino acids. CDR1 and CDR2 (germline): SGHRS, YFSETQ. CDR3 bases read: TGCGCCAGCAGCCTGCTGGGACAGACCAACTACGAG. Translated, it gives CASSLLGQTNYE. The CDR3 in its entirety is CASSLLGQTNYEQYF.

Concerning this clone itself: The read comes to an end 3 residues before the CDR3 does, leaving the germline J gene to fill in the end. V and J are TRBV10-3 and TRBJ2-2, with 7 bases lining up with TRBD2. The CDR3 length is 15 residues. The junction had 5 bases not matched to a gene; V was cut back by 0 bases and J by 7 bases. The germline V gene encodes CDR1 ENHRY and CDR2 SYGVKD. The sequenced part of the CDR3 DNA is TGTGCCATCAGTGAGTCAGGCGGGAGAGGCGGGGAG. Its protein product is CAISESGGRGGE. The CDR3 as a whole reads CAISESGGRGGELFF.

CDR3 DNA, as far as it was read: TGTGCCAGCAGCTCCGACGGCGGGGATACG. The encoded protein is CASSSDGGDT. The entire CDR3 protein is CASSSDGGDTQYF. The gene calls are TRBV12-3 or TRBV12-4 and TRBJ2-3; a weak D match, TRBD2 (5 bases). The read halts 3 residues ahead of the CDR3 end, with the missing end drawn from the germline J gene. The CDR3 spans 13 residues. V shed 6 bases and J shed 6 bases, with 13 bases lying between them.

Details on this clone: The sequence runs out 3 residues before the end of the CDR3; the remainder is reconstructed from the germline J gene. The chain uses TRBV4-2 and TRBJ2-3; the D gene is possibly TRBD1 (6 bases). CDR1 and CDR2 (germline): LGHNA, YNFKEQ. The CDR3 has 16 amino acids. The V gene lost 1 base and the J gene lost 2 bases, with 13 bases spanning the gap. The chain's CDR3 is CASSQASRGNTDTQYF. Incomplete CDR3 DNA: TGTGCCAGCAGCCAAGCCTCCAGGGGAAACACAGATACG.

To note about this clone: Read data end 3 residues before the CDR3 end; the end is taken from the germline J gene. The genes are TRBV5-1 and TRBJ2-1; D is perhaps TRBD2 (7 bases). The CDR3 contains 13 residues. Per germline, CDR1 SGHRS and CDR2 YFSETQ. V was pared by 0 bases and J by 9 bases, with 10 bases between. The sequenced CDR3 bases are TGCGCCAGCAGCTTGGAAGGGGGGGGTGAG. Translated, it gives CASSLEGGGE. Given in full, the CDR3 is CASSLEGGGEQFF.

A note on this clone: The read ends 3 residues early relative to the CDR3; the germline J gene fills the gap. The chain recombines TRBV7-9 with TRBJ1-5; TRBD1 matches 7 bases. CDR3 length: 14 amino acids. Germline values: CDR1 SEHNR, CDR2 FQNEAQ (reference sequence). V dropped 2 bases and J dropped 4; count of bases not matched to a gene: 2. The CDR3 protein is CASSLSGGNQPQHF. The CDR3 DNA, read in part, is TGTGCCAGCAGCTTATCAGGGGGGAATCAGCCC.

About this clone: Coverage ceases 3 residues before the CDR3 finishes, and the germline J gene fills in the end. The chain combines TRBV20-1 with TRBJ2-1, with D uncertain. Between the trimmed V and J ends, which lost 6 bases and 0 bases, there was a span of 9 bases. The CDR3 has 13 amino acids. CDR1 is DFQATT, CDR2 SNEGSKA, per germline (reference sequence). The CDR3 loop reads CSAPVYSYNEQFF. CDR3 bases read: TGCAGTGCGCCAGTGTACTCCTACAATGAG.

As concerns this clone: The CDR3 is cut off 3 residues early in the read; its end comes from the germline J gene. The V and J genes are TRBV7-3 and TRBJ1-2; D is undetermined. Germline CDR1 reads SGHTA; CDR2 reads FQGTGA. CDR3 length: 13 amino acids. V was pared by 5 bases and J by 3 bases, with 10 bases between. This CDR3 reads CASSPDKDYGYTF. The part of the CDR3 DNA that was read is TGTGCCAGCAGCCCCGACAAGGACTATGGC.

As concerns this clone: The CDR3 end is not reached by the read, which stops 3 residues before it; the germline J gene fills it in. The gene calls are TRBV30 and TRBJ2-3; TRBD2 matches 9 bases. This CDR3 has 17 amino acids. Germline CDR1 GTSNPN, CDR2 SVGIG (reference sequence). The CDR3 is CAWVPSRAGGARETQYF. The CDR3 DNA, read in part, is TGTGCCTGGGTCCCCAGCAGAGCGGGAGGTGCTAGGGAGACG.